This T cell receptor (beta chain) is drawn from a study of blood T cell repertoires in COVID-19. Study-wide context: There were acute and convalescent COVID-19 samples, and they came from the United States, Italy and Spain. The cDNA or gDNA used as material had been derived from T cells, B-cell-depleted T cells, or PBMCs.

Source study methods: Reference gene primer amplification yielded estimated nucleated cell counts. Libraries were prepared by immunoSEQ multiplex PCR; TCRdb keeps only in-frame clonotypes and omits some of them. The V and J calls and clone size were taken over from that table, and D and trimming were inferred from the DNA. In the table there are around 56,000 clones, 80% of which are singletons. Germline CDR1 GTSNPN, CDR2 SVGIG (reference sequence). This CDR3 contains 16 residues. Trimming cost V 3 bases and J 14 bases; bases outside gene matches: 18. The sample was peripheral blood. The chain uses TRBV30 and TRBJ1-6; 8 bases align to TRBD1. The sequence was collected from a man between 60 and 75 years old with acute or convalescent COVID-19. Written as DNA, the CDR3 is TGTGCCTGGAGACCATGGTCAGGGGGCGCATGGGATTCCCTCCACTTT. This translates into CAWRPWSGGAWDSLHF.